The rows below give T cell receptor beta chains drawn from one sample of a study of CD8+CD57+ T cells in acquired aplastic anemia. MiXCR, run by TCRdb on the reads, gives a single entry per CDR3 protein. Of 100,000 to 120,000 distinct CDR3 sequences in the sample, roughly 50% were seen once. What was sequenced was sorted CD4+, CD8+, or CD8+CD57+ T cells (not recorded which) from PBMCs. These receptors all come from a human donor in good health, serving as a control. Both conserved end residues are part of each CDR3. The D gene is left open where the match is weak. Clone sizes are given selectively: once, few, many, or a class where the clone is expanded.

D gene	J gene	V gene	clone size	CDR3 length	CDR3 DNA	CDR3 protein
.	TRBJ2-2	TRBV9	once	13	TGTGCCAGCAGCCTGACTCACACCGGGGAGCTGTTTTTT	CASSLTHTGELFF
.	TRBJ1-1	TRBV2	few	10	TGTGCCAGCAGGGGTCGCTGGGCTTTCTTT	CASRGRWAFF
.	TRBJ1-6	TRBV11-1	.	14	TGTGCCAGCAGCTTAACCGTTATCAATTCACCCCTCCACTTT	CASSLTVINSPLHF
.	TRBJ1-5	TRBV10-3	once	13	TGTGCCATCAAGGAAGGACGGGATCAGCCCCAGCATTTT	CAIKEGRDQPQHF
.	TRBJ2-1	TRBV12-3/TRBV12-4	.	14	TGTGCCAGCAGTTTCCGCAGCGGCTACAATGAGCAGTTCTTC	CASSFRSGYNEQFF
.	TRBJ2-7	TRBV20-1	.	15	TGCAGTGCTAGAGATTCTCGGACAGCAATTTACGAGCAGTACTTC	CSARDSRTAIYEQYF
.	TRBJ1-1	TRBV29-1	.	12	TGCAGCGTGATTCCAGGGAACTCTGAAGCTTTCTTT	CSVIPGNSEAFF
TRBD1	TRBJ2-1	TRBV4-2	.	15	TGTGCCAGCAGCGACACGGGACAGGGGAACAATGAGCAGTTCTTC	CASSDTGQGNNEQFF
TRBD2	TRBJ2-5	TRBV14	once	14	TGTGCCAGGCGACTAGCGGGGGAGCAAGAGACCCAGTACTTC	CARRLAGEQETQYF
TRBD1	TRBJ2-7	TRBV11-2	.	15	TGTGCCAGCAGACCAATCGGGGACAGGGAAACAGGGCAGTACTTC	CASRPIGDRETGQYF
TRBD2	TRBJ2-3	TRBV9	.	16	TGTGCCAGCAGCGGAACGACTAGCGGGGCCACAGATACGCAGTATTTT	CASSGTTSGATDTQYF
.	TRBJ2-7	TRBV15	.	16	TGTGCCACCAGCAGAGATAGAGGACAGCACTCCTACGAGCAGTACTTC	CATSRDRGQHSYEQYF
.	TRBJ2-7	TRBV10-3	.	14	TGTGCCATCAGTGAGGACGACGGGGGCTACGAGCAGTACTTC	CAISEDDGGYEQYF
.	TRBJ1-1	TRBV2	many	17	TGTGCAGTAAGAGGTGGACTGAAAACAGTTATGAACACTGAAGCTTTCTTT	CAVRGGLKTVMNTEAFF
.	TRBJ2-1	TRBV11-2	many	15	TGTGCCAGCAGCTTAGATCCAGGGGGGAATAATGAGCAGTTCTTC	CASSLDPGGNNEQFF
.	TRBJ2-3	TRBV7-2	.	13	TGTGCCAGCAGCTCGGGCAGCGTCGATACGCAGTATTTT	CASSSGSVDTQYF
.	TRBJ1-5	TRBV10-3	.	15	TGTGCCATCAGTGAGTCTTCAGATGGCAATCAGCCCCAGCATTTT	CAISESSDGNQPQHF
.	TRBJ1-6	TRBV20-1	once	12	TGCAGTGCTACTGGGTTACATTCACCCCTCCACTTT	CSATGLHSPLHF
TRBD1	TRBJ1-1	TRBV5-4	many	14	TGTGCCAGCAGCTTGGCCAGGGGGCTAACTGAAGCTTTCTTT	CASSLARGLTEAFF
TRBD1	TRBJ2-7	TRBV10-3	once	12	TGTGCCATCAGTCAGGGGGCTTACGAGCAGTACTTC	CAISQGAYEQYF
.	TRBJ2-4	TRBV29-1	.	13	TGCAGCGCCGTGACAGTAGCCAAAAACATTCAGTACTTC	CSAVTVAKNIQYF
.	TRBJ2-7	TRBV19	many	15	TGTGCCAGTAGTATTACCTCCCCGGGGGCGAGCGAGCAGTACTTC	CASSITSPGASEQYF
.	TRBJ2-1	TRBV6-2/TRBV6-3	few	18	TGTGCCTGCAGTTACCTTCCCTTATCCGGGGCAGGGTACAATGAGCAGTTCTTC	CACSYLPLSGAGYNEQFF
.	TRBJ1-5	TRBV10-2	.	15	TGCGCCAGCAGTGAGTCGAATCAGGACGAGGGGCCCCAGCATTTT	CASSESNQDEGPQHF
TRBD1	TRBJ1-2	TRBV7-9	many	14	TGTGCCAGCCGGGACAGGGGGAAACTCTATGGCTACACCTTC	CASRDRGKLYGYTF
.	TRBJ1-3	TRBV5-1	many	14	TGCGCCAGCAGGAATGAAGGCTCTGGAAACACCATATATTTT	CASRNEGSGNTIYF
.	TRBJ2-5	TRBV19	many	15	TGTGCCAGTAGTATAGCCCGGCAGGTAGGGGAGACCCAGTACTTC	CASSIARQVGETQYF
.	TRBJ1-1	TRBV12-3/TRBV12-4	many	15	TGTGCCAGCAGACCCGAAATCGTCGGGGAGACTGAAGCTTTCTTT	CASRPEIVGETEAFF
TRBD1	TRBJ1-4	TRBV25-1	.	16	TGTGCCAGCAGTTTAGAGGGCAGGGGGTCGAAGGAAAAACTGTTTTTT	CASSLEGRGSKEKLFF
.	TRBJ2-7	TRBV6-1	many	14	TGTGCCAGCAGTGAAGTTCCAGATATCTACGAGCAGTACTTC	CASSEVPDIYEQYF
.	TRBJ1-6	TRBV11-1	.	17	TGTGCCAGCAGCTTGTCTGCAGGGGAGGTGGCTCATTCACCCCTCCACTTT	CASSLSAGEVAHSPLHF
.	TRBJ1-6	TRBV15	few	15	TGTGCCACCAGCGGGTCCATGTGGTCGAATTCACCCCTCCACTTT	CATSGSMWSNSPLHF
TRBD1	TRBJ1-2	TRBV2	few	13	TGTGCCAGCAGTGCCGGACAGGACTATGGCTACACCTTC	CASSAGQDYGYTF
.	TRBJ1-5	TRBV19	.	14	TGTGCCAGTACCCCAACAGAGCCCAATCAGCCCCAGCATTTT	CASTPTEPNQPQHF
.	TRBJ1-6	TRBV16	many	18	TGTGCCAGCAGCCAAATTTGGGCACAGGGTCCCAATTCTTCACCCCTCCACTTT	CASSQIWAQGPNSSPLHF
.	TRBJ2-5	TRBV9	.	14	TGTGCCAGCAGCCCTAGACAGGTTGGGGAGACCCAGTACTTC	CASSPRQVGETQYF
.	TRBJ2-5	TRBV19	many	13	TGTGCCAGTAGTCTCCAGGGCGGAGAGACCCAGTACTTC	CASSLQGGETQYF
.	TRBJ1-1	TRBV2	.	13	TGTGCCAGCAGTGCCCCGGGGGGTGCTGAAGCTTTCTTT	CASSAPGGAEAFF
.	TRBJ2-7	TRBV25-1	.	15	TGTGCCAGCAGTGGCGTGGTGGCAGGGGTCTTTTGGCAGTACTTC	CASSGVVAGVFWQYF
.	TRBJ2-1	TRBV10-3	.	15	TGTGCCATCAGTGAGCTAGCGCAACCCTACAATGAGCAGTTCTTC	CAISELAQPYNEQFF
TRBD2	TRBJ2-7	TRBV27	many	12	TGTGCCAGCAGTCCCAGGGAGGGCGAGCAGTACTTC	CASSPREGEQYF
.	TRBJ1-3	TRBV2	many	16	TGTGCCAGCGAAGATACTTACACAAGCTCTGGAAACACCATATATTTT	CASEDTYTSSGNTIYF
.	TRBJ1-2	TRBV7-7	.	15	TGTGCTAGCAGCTTAGACACCCGACCCATCGGTGGCTACACCTTC	CASSLDTRPIGGYTF